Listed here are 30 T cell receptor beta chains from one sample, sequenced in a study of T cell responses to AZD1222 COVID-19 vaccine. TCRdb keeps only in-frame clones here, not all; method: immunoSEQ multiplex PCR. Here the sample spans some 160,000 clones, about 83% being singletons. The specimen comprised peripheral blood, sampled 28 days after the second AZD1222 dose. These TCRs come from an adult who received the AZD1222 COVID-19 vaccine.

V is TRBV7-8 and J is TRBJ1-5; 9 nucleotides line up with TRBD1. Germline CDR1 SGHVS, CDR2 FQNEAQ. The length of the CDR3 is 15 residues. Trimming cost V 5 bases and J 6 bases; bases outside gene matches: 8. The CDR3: CASSAPGQGGQPQHF. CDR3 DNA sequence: TGTGCCAGCAGCGCCCCGGGACAGGGAGGTCAGCCCCAGCATTTT.

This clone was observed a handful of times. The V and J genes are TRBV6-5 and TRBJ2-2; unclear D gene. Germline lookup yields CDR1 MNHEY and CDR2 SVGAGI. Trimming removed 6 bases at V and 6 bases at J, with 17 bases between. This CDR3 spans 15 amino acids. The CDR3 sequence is CASSEAFDPPGELFF. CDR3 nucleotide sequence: TGTGCCAGCAGCGAGGCATTCGATCCTCCCGGGGAGCTGTTTTTT.

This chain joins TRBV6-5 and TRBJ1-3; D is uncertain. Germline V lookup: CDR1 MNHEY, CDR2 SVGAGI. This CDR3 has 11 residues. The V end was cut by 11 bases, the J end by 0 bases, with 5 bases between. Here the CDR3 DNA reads TGTGCCGCAAACTCTGGAAACACCATATATTTT. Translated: CAANSGNTIYF.

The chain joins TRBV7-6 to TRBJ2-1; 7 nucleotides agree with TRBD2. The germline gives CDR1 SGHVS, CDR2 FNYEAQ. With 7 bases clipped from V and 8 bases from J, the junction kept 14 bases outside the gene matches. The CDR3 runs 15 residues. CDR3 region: CASTLAASGGDEQFF. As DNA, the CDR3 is TGTGCCAGCACCCTAGCGGCGTCGGGGGGAGATGAGCAGTTCTTC.

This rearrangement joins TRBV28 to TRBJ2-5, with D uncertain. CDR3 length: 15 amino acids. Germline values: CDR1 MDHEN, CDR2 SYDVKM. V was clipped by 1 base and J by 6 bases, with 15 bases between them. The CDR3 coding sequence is TGTGCCAGCAGTTTATTCCCCCCGACTGTTAAGACCCAGTACTTC. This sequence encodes CASSLFPPTVKTQYF.

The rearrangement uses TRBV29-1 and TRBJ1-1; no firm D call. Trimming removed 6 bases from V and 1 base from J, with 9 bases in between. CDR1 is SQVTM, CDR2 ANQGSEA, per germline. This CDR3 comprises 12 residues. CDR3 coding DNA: TGCAGCGTGGGCGCCCAGAACACTGAAGCTTTCTTT. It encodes CSVGAQNTEAFF.

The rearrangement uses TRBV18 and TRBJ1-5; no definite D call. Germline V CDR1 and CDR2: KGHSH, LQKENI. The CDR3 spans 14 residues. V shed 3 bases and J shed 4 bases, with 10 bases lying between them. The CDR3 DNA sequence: TGTGCCAGCTCACCGACGGAGGGTAATCAGCCCCAGCATTTT. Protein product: CASSPTEGNQPQHF.

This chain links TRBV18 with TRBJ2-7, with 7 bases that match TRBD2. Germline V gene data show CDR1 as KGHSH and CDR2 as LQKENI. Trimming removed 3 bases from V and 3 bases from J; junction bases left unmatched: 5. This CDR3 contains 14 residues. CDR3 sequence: CASSPSSGYYEQYF. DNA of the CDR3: TGTGCCAGCTCACCCTCTAGCGGTTACTACGAGCAGTACTTC.

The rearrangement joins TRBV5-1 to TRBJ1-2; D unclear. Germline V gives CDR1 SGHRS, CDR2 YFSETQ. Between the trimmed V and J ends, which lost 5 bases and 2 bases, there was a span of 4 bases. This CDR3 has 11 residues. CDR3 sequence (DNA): TGCGCCAGCAGGGAAAACTATGGCTACACCTTC. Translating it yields CASRENYGYTF.

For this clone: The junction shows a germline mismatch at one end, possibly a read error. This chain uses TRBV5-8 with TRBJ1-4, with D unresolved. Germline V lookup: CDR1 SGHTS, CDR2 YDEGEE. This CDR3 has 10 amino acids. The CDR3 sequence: CASSSPWALF. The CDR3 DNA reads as TGTGCCAGCAGCTCGCCGTGGGCTCTTTTT. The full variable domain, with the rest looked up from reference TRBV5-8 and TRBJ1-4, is EAGVTQSPTHLIKTRGQQATLRCSPISGHTSVYWYQQALGLGLQFLLWYDEGEERNRGNFPPRFSGRQFPNYSSELNVNALELEDSALYLCASSSPWALFGSGTQLSVL.

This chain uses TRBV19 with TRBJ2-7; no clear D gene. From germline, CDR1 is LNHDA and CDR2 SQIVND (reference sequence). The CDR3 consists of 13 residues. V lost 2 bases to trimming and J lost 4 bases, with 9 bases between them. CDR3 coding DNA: TGTGCCAGTAGTATAAGTGTTATGTACGAGCAGTACTTC. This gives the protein CASSISVMYEQYF.

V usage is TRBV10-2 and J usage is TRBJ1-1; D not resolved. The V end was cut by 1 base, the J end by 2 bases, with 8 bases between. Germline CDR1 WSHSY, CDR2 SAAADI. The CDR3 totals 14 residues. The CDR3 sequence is CASSEWRANTEAFF. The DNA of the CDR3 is TGCGCCAGCAGTGAGTGGAGGGCCAACACTGAAGCTTTCTTT.

The CDR3 spells CASRKTRTGRDQPQHF. CDR3 bases: TGTGCAAGTCGTAAAACTCGGACAGGTCGGGATCAGCCCCAGCATTTT. The chain joins TRBV12-2 to TRBJ1-5; the D call of TRBD1 is as the table states it, not checked on the DNA. TRBV12-2 corresponds to a pseudogene. The CDR3 runs to 16 residues.

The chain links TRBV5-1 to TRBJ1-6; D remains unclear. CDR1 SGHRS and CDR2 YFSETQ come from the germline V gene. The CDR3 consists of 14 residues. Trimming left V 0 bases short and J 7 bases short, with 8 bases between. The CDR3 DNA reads TGCGCCAGCAGCTTGGGAATTACCAATTCACCCCTCCACTTT. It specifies CASSLGITNSPLHF.

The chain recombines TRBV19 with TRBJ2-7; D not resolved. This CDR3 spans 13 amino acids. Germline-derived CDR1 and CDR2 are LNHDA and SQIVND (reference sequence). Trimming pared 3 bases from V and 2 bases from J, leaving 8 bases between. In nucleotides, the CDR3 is TGTGCCAGTAGTATCGCTAGACCCTACGAGCAGTACTTC. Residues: CASSIARPYEQYF. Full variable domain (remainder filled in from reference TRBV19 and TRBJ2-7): DGGITQSPKYLFRKEGQNVTLSCEQNLNHDAMYWYRQDPGQGLRLIYYSQIVNDFQKGDIAEGYSVSREKKESFPLTVTSAQKNPTAFYLCASSIARPYEQYFGPGTRLTVT.

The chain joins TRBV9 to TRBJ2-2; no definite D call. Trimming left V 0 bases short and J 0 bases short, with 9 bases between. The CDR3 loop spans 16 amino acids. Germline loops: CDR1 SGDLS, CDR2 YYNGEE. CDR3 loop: CASSVGGRTNTGELFF. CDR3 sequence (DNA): TGTGCCAGCAGCGTAGGAGGACGGACGAACACCGGGGAGCTGTTTTTT.

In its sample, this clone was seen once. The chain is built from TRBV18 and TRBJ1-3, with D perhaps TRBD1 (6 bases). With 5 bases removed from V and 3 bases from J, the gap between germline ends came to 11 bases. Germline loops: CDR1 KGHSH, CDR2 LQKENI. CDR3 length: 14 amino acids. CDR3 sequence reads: CASSAGALGNTIYF. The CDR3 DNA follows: TGTGCCAGCTCAGCAGGGGCGCTTGGAAACACCATATATTTT.

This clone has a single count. Here the CDR3 DNA reads TGTGCCAGCAGTGAAGCGAGGGAACAGGGTCCAGGAAACACCATATATTTT. Amino acids: CASSEAREQGPGNTIYF. The chain joins TRBV2 to TRBJ1-3, with D perhaps matching TRBD1 (6 bases). The CDR3 spans 17 residues. The V end was cut by 0 bases, the J end by 4 bases, with 16 bases between. Germline loops: CDR1 SNHLY, CDR2 FYNNEI. The variable domain in full, with the rest retrieved from reference TRBV2 and TRBJ1-3, is EPEVTQTPSHQVTQMGQEVILRCVPISNHLYFYWYRQILGQKVEFLVSFYNNEISEKSEIFDDQFSVERPDGSNFTLKIRSTKLEDSAMYFCASSEAREQGPGNTIYFGEGSWLTVV.

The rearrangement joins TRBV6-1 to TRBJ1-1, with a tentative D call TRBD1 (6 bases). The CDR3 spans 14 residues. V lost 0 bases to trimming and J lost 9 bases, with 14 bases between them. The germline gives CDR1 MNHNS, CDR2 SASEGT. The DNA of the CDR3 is TGTGCCAGCAGTGAAGCGCGGACAGCAGTAAAAGCTTTCTTT. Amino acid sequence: CASSEARTAVKAFF.

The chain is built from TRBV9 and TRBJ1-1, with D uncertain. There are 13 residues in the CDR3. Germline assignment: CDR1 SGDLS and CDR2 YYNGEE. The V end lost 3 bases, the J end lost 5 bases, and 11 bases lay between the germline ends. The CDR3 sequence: CASSASFGTEAFF. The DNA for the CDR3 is TGTGCCAGCAGCGCCTCGTTTGGGACTGAAGCTTTCTTT. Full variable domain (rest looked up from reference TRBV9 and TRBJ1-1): DSGVTQTPKHLITATGQRVTLRCSPRSGDLSVYWYQQSLDQGLQFLIQYYNGEERAKGNILERFSAQQFPDLHSELNLSSLELGDSALYFCASSASFGTEAFFGQGTRLTVV.

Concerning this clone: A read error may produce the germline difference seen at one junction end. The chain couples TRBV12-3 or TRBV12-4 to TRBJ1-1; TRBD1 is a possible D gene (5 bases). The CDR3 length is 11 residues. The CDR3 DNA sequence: TGTGCCAGCAGATTAGGGGCTGAAGCTTTCTTT. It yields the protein CASRLGAEAFF.

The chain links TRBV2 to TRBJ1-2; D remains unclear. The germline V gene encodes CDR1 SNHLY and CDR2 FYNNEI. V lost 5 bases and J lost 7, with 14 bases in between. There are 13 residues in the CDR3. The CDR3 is CASSLEGTGGYTF. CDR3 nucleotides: TGTGCCAGCAGTCTCGAGGGAACGGGTGGCTACACCTTC.

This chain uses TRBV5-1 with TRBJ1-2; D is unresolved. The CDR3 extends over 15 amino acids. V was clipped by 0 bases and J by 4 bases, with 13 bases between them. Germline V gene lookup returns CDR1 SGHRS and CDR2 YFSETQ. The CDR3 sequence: CASSLADPGIYGYTF. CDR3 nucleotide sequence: TGCGCCAGCAGCTTGGCCGATCCGGGAATCTATGGCTACACCTTC.

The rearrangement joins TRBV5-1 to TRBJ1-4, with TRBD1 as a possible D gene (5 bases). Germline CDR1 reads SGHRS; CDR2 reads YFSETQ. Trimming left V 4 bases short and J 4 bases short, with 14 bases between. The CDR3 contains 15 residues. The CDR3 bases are TGCGCCAGCAGCGATTATACAGGACATAATGAAAAACTGTTTTTT. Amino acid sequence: CASSDYTGHNEKLFF.

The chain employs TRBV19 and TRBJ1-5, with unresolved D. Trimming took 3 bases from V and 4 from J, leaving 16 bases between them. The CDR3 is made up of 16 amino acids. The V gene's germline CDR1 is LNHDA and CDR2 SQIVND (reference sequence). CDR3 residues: CASSIGGLDWNQPQHF. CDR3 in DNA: TGTGCCAGTAGTATCGGAGGGTTGGACTGGAATCAGCCCCAGCATTTT.

The CDR3 nucleotides read TGTGCCAGCAGTCCTCAAAGAATTAACTATGGCTACACCTTC. Its translation is CASSPQRINYGYTF. The V and J genes are TRBV27 and TRBJ1-2; no reliable D call. V was cut by 5 bases and J by 1 base, with 11 bases left in between. The CDR3 is 14 residues long. CDR1 is MNHEY, CDR2 SMNVEV, per germline (reference sequence).

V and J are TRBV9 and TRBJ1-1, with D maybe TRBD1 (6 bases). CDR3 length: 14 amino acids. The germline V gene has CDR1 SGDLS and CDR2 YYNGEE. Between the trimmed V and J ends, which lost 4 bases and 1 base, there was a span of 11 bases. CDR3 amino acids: CASSSNRENTEAFF. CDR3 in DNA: TGTGCCAGCAGCTCAAACAGGGAGAACACTGAAGCTTTCTTT.

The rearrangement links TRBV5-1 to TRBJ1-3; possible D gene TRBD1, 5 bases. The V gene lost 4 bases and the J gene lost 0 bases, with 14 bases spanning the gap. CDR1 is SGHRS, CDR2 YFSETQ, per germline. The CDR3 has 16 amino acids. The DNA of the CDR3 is TGCGCCAGCAGCCCTCCGGGGGGAAGCTCTGGAAACACCATATATTTT. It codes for CASSPPGGSSGNTIYF.

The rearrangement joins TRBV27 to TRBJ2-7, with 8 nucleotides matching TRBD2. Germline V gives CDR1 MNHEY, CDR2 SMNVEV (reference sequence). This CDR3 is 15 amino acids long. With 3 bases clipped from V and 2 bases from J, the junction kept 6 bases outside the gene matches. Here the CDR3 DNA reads TGTGCCAGCAGTTTCAGCGGGGGAGGCCCCTACGAGCAGTACTTC. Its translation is CASSFSGGGPYEQYF.

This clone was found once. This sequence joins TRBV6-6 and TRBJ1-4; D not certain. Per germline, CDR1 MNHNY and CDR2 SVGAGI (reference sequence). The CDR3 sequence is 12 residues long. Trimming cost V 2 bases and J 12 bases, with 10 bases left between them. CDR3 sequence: CASSYTGGQLFF. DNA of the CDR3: TGTGCCAGCAGTTACACCGGAGGACAACTGTTTTTT.